This entry lists 2 T cell receptor beta chains sequenced from one sample in a study of OX40 agonist ivuxolimab in advanced cancers. The protocol was immunoSEQ multiplex PCR, while the TCRdb copy is restricted to in-frame clones and leaves out a portion. The table includes tens of thousands of clones, over 75% detected once. Material: CD4+ or CD8+ T cells sorted from blood, obtained in a trial of the OX40 agonist ivuxolimab. The receptors were gathered from an adult with an advanced solid tumor such as melanoma, head and neck, liver or kidney cancer.

CDR3 DNA: TGTGCCAGCAGTTATAAAGCGGGGGGGGGCACAGATACGCAGTATTTT. It specifies CASSYKAGGGTDTQYF. V gene TRBV27 combines with J gene TRBJ2-3; 10 positions agree with TRBD2. Looked up from germline, CDR1 is MNHEY and CDR2 is SMNVEV (reference sequence). CDR3 size: 16 residues. Germline trimming cut 4 bases from V and 1 base from J; bases unmatched to any gene: 5.

The chain uses TRBV6-5 and TRBJ2-3; 9 bases match TRBD2. The germline V gene has CDR1 MNHEY and CDR2 SVGAGI. The CDR3 covers 15 residues. J gave up 4 bases and V 5 bases, and 7 bases lay outside the gene matches. CDR3 region: CASSRSGREADTQYF. The CDR3 DNA sequence: TGTGCCAGCAGTCGTAGCGGGAGAGAGGCAGATACGCAGTATTTT.